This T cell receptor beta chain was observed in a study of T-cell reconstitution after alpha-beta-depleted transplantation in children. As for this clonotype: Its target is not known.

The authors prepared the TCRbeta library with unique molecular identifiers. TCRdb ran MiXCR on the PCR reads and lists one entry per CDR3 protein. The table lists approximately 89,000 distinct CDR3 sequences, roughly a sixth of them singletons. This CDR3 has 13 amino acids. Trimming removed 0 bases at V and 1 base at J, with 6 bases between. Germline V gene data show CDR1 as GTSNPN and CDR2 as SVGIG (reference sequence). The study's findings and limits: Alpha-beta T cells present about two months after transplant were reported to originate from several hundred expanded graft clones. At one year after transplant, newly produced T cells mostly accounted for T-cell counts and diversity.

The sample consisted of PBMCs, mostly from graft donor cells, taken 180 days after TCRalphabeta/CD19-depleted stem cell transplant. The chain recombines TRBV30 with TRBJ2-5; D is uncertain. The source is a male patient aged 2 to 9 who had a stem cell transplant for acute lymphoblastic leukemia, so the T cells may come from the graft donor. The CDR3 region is CAWSVGSQETQYF. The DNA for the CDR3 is TGTGCCTGGAGTGTAGGCTCCCAAGAGACCCAGTACTTC. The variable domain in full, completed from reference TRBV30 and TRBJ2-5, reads SQTIHQWPATLVQPVGSPLSLECTVEGTSNPNLYWYRQAAGRGLQLLFYSVGIGQISSEVPQNLSASRPQDRQFILSSKKLLLSDSGFYLCAWSVGSQETQYFGPGTRLLVL.